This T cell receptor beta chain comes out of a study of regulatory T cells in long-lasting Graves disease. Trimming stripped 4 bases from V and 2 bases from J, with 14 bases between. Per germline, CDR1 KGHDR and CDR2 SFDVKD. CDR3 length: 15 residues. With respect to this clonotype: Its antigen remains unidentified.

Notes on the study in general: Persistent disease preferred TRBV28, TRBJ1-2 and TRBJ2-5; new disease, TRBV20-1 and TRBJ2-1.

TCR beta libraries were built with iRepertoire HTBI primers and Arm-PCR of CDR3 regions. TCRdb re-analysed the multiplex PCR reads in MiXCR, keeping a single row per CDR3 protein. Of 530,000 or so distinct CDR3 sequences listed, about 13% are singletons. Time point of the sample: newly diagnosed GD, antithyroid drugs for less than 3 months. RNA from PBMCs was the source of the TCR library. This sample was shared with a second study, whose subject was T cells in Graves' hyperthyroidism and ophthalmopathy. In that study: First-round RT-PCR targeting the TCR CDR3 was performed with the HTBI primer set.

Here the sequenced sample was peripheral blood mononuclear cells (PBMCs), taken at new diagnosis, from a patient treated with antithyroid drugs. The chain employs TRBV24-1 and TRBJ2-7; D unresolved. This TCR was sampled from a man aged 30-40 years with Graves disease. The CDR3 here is CATSELLEPTYEQYF. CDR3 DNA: TGTGCCACCAGTGAGTTGCTAGAGCCTACCTACGAGCAGTACTTC.